This T cell receptor beta chain was sequenced in a study of control samples from healthy donors and cancer patients. This clone came up once. Assay used: immunoSEQ multiplex PCR; TCRdb lists only in-frame clones, some missing. This table holds fewer than 300,000 clones, roughly 80% found once. Germline V gives CDR1 SGHAT, CDR2 FQNNGV. The CDR3 totals 13 residues. V was pared by 4 bases and J by 2 bases, with 8 bases between. The rearrangement joins TRBV11-2 to TRBJ1-1, with D unclear. The sequencing input was PBMCs. The TCR originated in a woman aged 55-69 years with lung cancer. This CDR3 is CASSSDLNTEAFF. As DNA, the CDR3 is TGTGCCAGCAGCTCGGACCTCAACACTGAAGCTTTCTTT.